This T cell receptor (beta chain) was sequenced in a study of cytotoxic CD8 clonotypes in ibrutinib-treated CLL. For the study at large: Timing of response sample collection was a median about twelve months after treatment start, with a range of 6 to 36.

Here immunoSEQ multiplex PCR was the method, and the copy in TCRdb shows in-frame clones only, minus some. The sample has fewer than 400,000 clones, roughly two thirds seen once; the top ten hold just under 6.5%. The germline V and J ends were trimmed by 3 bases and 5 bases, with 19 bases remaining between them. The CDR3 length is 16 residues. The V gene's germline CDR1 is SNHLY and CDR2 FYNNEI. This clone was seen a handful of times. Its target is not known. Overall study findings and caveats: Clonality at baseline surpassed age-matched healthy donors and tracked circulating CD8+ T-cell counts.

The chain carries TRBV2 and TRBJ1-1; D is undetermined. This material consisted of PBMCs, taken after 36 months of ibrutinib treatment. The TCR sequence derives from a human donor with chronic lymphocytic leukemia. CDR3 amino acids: CASSDGRSQRGTEAFF. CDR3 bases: TGTGCCAGCAGTGATGGCCGATCGCAACGGGGAACTGAAGCTTTCTTT.